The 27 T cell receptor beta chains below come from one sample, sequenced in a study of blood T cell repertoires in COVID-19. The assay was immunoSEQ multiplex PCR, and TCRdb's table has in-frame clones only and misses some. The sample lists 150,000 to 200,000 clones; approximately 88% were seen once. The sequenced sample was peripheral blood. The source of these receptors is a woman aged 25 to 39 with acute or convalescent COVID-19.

CDR3 sequence reads: CASISAGHSPLHF. CDR3 nucleotide sequence: TGTGCCAGCATCTCGGCAGGGCATTCACCCCTCCACTTT. The chain carries TRBV6-5 and TRBJ1-6, with D perhaps TRBD1 (5 bases). The CDR3 consists of 13 residues. The germline CDR1 and CDR2 sequences are MNHEY and SVGAGI. The V gene lost 7 bases and the J gene lost 8 bases, with 12 bases spanning the gap.

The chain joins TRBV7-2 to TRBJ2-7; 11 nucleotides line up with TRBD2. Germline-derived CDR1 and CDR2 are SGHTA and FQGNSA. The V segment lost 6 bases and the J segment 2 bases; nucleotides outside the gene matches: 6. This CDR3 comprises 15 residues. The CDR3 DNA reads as TGTGCCAGCAGGCCTAAACTAGCGGGGGCCTACGAGCAGTACTTC. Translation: CASRPKLAGAYEQYF. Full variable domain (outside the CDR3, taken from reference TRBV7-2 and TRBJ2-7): GAGVSQSPSNKVTEKGKDVELRCDPISGHTALYWYRQSLGQGLEFLIYFQGNSAPDKSGLPSDRFSAERTGGSVSTLTIQRTQQEDSAVYLCASRPKLAGAYEQYFGPGTRLTVT.

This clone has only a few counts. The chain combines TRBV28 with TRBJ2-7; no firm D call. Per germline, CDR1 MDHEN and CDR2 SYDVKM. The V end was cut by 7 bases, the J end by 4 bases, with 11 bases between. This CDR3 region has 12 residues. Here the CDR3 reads CASMSQFYEQYF. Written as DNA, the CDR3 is TGTGCCAGCATGAGTCAATTTTACGAGCAGTACTTC. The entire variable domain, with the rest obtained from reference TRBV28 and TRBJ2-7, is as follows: DVKVTQSSRYLVKRTGEKVFLECVQDMDHENMFWYRQDPGLGLRLIYFSYDVKMKEKGDIPEGYSVSREKKERFSLILESASTNQTSMYLCASMSQFYEQYFGPGTRLTVT.

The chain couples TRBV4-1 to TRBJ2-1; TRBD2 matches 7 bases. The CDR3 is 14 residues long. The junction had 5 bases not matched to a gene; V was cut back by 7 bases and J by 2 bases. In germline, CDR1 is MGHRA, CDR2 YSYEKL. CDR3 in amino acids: CASKGTTAYNEQFF. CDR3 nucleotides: TGCGCCAGCAAAGGGACTACAGCCTACAATGAGCAGTTCTTC.

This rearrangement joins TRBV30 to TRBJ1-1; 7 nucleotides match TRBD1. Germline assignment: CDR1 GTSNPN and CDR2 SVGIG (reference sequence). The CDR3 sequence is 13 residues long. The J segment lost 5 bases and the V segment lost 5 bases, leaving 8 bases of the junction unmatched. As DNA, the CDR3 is TGTGCCTGGGGGAGGGGGCATAAAACTGAAGCTTTCTTT. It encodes CAWGRGHKTEAFF.

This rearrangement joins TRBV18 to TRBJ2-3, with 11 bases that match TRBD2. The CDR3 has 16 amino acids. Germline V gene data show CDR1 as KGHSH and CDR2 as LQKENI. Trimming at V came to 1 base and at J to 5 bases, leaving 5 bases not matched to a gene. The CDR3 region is CASSPRLAGFQDTQYF. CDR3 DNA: TGTGCCAGCTCACCACGACTAGCGGGATTTCAAGATACGCAGTATTTT.

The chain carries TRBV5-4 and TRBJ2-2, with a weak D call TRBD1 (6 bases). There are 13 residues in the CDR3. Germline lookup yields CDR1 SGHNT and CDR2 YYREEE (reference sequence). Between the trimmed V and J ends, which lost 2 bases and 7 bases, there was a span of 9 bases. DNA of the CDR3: TGTGCCAGCAGCTTCAGACAGGTCGGGGAGCTGTTTTTT. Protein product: CASSFRQVGELFF.

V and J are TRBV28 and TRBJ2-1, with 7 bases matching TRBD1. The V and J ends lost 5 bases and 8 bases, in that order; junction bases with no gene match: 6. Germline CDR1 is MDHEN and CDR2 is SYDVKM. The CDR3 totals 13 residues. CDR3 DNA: TGTGCCAGCAGTCCTCCAGGGGGTTATGAGCAGTTCTTC. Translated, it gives CASSPPGGYEQFF.

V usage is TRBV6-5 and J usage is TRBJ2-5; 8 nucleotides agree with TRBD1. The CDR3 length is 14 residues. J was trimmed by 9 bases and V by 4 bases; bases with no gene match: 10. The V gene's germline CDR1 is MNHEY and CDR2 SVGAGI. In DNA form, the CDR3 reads TGTGCCAGCAGTTTTTCGGGACAGGTAGTTTCCCAGTACTTC. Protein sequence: CASSFSGQVVSQYF.

In nucleotides, the CDR3 is TGTGCCAGCAGCCCACCGGCCGTAGGGGAACCCCAGCATTTT. Its protein product is CASSPPAVGEPQHF. This chain joins TRBV5-6 and TRBJ1-5; maybe TRBD1 (5 bases). V was clipped by 4 bases and J by 10 bases, with 18 bases between them. CDR3 length equals 14 residues. CDR1 is SGHDT and CDR2 is YYEEEE in the germline V gene.

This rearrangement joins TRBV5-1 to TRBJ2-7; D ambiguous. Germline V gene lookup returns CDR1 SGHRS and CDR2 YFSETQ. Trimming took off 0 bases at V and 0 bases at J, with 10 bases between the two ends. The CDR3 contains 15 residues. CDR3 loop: CASSLAPPSSYEQYF. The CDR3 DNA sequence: TGCGCCAGCAGCTTGGCCCCACCGAGCTCCTACGAGCAGTACTTC.

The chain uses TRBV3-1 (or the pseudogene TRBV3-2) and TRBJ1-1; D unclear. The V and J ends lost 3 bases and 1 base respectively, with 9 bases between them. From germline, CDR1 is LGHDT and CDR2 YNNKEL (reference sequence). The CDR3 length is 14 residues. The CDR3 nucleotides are TGTGCCAGCAGCCAGTTGACACCGAACACTGAAGCTTTCTTT. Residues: CASSQLTPNTEAFF.

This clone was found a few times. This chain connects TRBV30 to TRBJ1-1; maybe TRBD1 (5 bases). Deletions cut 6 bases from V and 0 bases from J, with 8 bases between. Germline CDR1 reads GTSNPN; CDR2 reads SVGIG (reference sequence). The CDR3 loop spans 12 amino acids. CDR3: CACRTLNTEAFF. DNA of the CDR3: TGTGCCTGTCGGACATTGAACACTGAAGCTTTCTTT.

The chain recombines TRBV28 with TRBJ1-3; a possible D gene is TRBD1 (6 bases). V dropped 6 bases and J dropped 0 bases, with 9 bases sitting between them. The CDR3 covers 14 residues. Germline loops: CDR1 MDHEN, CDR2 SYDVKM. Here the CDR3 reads CASSWDTSGNTIYF. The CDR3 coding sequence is TGTGCCAGCAGCTGGGACACCTCTGGAAACACCATATATTTT.

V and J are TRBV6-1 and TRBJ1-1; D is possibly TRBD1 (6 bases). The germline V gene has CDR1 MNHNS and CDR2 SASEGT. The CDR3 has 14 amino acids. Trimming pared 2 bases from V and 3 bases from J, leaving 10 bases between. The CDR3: CASSERGGYTEAFF. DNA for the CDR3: TGTGCCAGCAGTGAAAGGGGGGGGTACACTGAAGCTTTCTTT.

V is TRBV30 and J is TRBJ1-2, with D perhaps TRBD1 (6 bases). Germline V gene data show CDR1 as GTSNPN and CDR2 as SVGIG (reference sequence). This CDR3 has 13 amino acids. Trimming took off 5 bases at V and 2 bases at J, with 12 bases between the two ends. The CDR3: CAWEQGLNYGYTF. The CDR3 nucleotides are TGTGCCTGGGAACAGGGATTGAACTATGGCTACACCTTC.

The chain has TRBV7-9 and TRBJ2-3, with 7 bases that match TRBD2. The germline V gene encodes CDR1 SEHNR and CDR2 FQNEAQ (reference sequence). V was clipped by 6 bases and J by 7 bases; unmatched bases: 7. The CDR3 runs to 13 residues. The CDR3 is CASRIGTTNTQYF. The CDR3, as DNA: TGTGCCAGCAGGATCGGGACTACAAATACGCAGTATTTT.

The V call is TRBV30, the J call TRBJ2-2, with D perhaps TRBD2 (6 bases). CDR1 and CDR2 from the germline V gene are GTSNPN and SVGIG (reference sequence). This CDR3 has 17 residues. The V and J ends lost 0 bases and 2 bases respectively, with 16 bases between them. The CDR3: CAWSVLLADFNTGELFF. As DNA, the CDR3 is TGTGCCTGGAGTGTGTTACTAGCTGACTTTAACACCGGGGAGCTGTTTTTT.

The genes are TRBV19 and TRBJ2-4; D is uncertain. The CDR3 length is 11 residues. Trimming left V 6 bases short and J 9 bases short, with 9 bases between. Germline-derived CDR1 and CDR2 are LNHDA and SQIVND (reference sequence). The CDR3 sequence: CASRSGGIQYF. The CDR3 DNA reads TGTGCCAGTAGATCGGGTGGCATTCAGTACTTC.

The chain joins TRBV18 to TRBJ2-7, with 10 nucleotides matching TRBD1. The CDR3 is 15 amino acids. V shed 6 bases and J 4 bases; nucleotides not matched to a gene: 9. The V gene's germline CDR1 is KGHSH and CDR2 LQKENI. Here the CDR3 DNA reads TGTGCCAGCTCCCCGATGCCGGGACAGGGGTACGAGCAGTACTTC. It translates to CASSPMPGQGYEQYF.

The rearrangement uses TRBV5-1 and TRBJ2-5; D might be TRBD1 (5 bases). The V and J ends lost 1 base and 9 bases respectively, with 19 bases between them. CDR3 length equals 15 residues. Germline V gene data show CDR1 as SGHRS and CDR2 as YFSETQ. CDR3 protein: CASSLSPTLEGAQYF. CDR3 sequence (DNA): TGCGCCAGCAGCTTGTCCCCTACCTTAGAAGGGGCCCAGTACTTC.

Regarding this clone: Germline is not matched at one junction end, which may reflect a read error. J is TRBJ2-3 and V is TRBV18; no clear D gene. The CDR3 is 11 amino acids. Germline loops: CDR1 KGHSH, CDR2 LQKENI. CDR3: CASSERDLVHF. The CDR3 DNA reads TGTGCCAGCTCAGAGCGAGACCTGGTTCACTTT.

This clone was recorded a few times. CDR3 sequence: CASSQVGLAVDNEQFF. In DNA form, the CDR3 reads TGTGCCAGCAGCCAAGTGGGACTAGCGGTAGACAATGAGCAGTTCTTC. V gene TRBV14 combines with J gene TRBJ2-1; 11 positions match TRBD2. The V gene end was trimmed by 1 base and the J gene end by 5 bases; junction bases not matched to a gene: 4. This CDR3 contains 16 residues. Germline values: CDR1 SGHDN, CDR2 FVKESK.

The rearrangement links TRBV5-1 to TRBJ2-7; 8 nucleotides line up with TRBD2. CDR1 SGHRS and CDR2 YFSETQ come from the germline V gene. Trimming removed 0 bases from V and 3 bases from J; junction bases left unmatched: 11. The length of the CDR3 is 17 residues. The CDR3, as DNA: TGCGCCAGCAGCTTGGCCTCTCTCTCTGCGGGAGGCTACGAGCAGTACTTC. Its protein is CASSLASLSAGGYEQYF. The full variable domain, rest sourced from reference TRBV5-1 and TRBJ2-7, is KAGVTQTPRYLIKTRGQQVTLSCSPISGHRSVSWYQQTPGQGLQFLFEYFSETQRNKGNFPGRFSGRQFSNSRSEMNVSTLELGDSALYLCASSLASLSAGGYEQYFGPGTRLTVT.

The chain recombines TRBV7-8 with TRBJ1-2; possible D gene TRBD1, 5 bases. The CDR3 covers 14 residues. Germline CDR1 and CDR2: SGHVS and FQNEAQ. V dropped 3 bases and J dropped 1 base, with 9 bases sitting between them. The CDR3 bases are TGTGCCAGCAGCTTCGGAGACAGTAACTATGGCTACACCTTC. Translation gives CASSFGDSNYGYTF.

CDR3 amino acids: CASSPQGADNSPLHF. The CDR3 region has the DNA TGTGCCAGCAGCCCGCAGGGGGCAGATAATTCACCCCTCCACTTT. The chain employs TRBV7-2 and TRBJ1-6; TRBD1 aligns across 8 bases. This CDR3 is built from 15 residues. Germline V gene lookup returns CDR1 SGHTA and CDR2 FQGNSA. V shed 5 bases, J shed 5 bases, and the junction held 5 bases outside the gene matches.

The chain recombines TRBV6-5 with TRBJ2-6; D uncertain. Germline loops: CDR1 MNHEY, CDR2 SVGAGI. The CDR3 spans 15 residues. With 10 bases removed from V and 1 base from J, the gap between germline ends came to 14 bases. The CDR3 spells CATDSFGSGANVLTF. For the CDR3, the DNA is TGTGCCACCGATAGCTTCGGTTCTGGGGCCAACGTCCTGACTTTC.